This section outlines one T cell receptor beta chain sequence together with its context. Its cognate antigen is unknown. This sample is part of a study of OX40 agonist ivuxolimab in advanced cancers. Overall study findings and caveats: Nonresponders included some who also had low normalized T-cell clonal expansion. CD8+ T cells (on average) carried more expanded clones than CD4+ T cells. At 0.1 to 3.0 mg/kg and by week 6, clonal expansion occurred in CD4+ and CD8+ blood T cells.

Clones were read by immunoSEQ multiplex PCR, and TCRdb kept only the in-frame ones, dropping some. The table has 20,000 to 30,000 clones, around three quarters seen once. The receptor was isolated from an adult with an advanced solid tumor such as melanoma, head and neck, liver or kidney cancer. The source was CD4+ or CD8+ T cells sorted from blood, collected in a trial of the OX40 agonist ivuxolimab.

The DNA of the CDR3 is TGTGCCAGCAGCTCACCCGGGGGTAAGGGCAATGAGCAGTTCTTC. Translated: CASSSPGGKGNEQFF. This chain joins TRBV28 and TRBJ2-1; weak D call: TRBD2 (6 bases). Germline lookup yields CDR1 MDHEN and CDR2 SYDVKM. There are 15 residues in the CDR3. The ends were cut back, 6 bases at V and 6 bases at J, with 18 bases in the middle. The whole variable domain, filled in from reference TRBV28 and TRBJ2-1, reads DVKVTQSSRYLVKRTGEKVFLECVQDMDHENMFWYRQDPGLGLRLIYFSYDVKMKEKGDIPEGYSVSREKKERFSLILESASTNQTSMYLCASSSPGGKGNEQFFGPGTRLTVL.